This TCR beta chain appears in the sequencing data of a study of blood T cell repertoires in COVID-19. On the study more broadly: Donors in the United States, Italy and Spain gave samples during acute or convalescent COVID-19.

Per the authors' pipeline: The authors estimated nucleated cell counts from reference gene primer amplification. Sequencing was performed with immunoSEQ multiplex PCR; in TCRdb, only in-frame clones are kept and a portion is missing. The DNA gave D and trimming, while V, J and clone size come from that table. The table includes 50,000 or so clones, 77% detected once. The V end was cut by 7 bases, the J end by 0 bases, with 9 bases between. The CDR3 runs 14 residues. Germline CDR1 is MDHEN and CDR2 is SYDVKM. The clonotype was recovered from a human donor with active or convalescent COVID-19. The donor label of this sample is uncertain. The chain joins TRBV28 to TRBJ2-2; weak D call: TRBD1 (6 bases). Sequencing was performed on peripheral blood. The CDR3 loop is CASTGTTNTGELFF. CDR3 bases: TGTGCCAGCACCGGGACAACGAACACCGGGGAGCTGTTTTTT.